Presented here are 28 T cell receptor beta chains from one specimen sequenced in a study of blood T cell repertoires in COVID-19. Sequenced by immunoSEQ multiplex PCR; TCRdb stores in-frame clones only, minus some. Here the sample spans roughly 240,000 clones, roughly 86% being singletons. Sequences were obtained from PBMCs or T cells enriched from blood (not recorded which). The source of these receptors is a woman aged 30 to 39 with acute COVID-19.

The V and J genes are TRBV29-1 and TRBJ2-3, with 7 positions matching TRBD1. The CDR3 extends over 13 amino acids. The ends lost 7 bases at V and 3 bases at J; junction bases unmatched: 7. From germline, CDR1 is SQVTM and CDR2 ANQGSEA. The CDR3 loop is CSARPGGTDTQYF. The DNA for the CDR3 is TGCAGCGCTAGGCCAGGGGGTACAGATACGCAGTATTTT.

This CDR3 is CASSMGRGTGELFF. For the CDR3, the DNA is TGTGCCAGTAGTATGGGTAGGGGCACCGGGGAGCTGTTTTTT. The rearrangement joins TRBV19 to TRBJ2-2, with D perhaps matching TRBD1 (5 bases). Germline V gene sequence: CDR1 LNHDA, CDR2 SQIVND (reference sequence). This CDR3 spans 14 amino acids. V was pared by 3 bases and J by 4 bases, with 9 bases between.

The V gene is TRBV5-5, the J gene TRBJ1-1; D not resolved. CDR1 SGHKS and CDR2 YYEKEE come from the germline V gene (reference sequence). The V gene lost 3 bases and the J gene lost 3 bases, with 12 bases spanning the gap. The CDR3 has 14 amino acids. This CDR3 is CASSWVPGDTEAFF. CDR3 bases: TGTGCCAGCAGCTGGGTCCCCGGGGACACTGAAGCTTTCTTT.

The CDR3 DNA reads TGTGCCTGGCAAGTTACAGGGCTCGGGGAAAAACTGTTTTTT. This sequence encodes CAWQVTGLGEKLFF. The J gene is TRBJ1-4, the V gene TRBV30; a possible D gene is TRBD1 (6 bases). Trimming took 5 bases from V and 8 from J, leaving 18 bases between them. CDR3 size: 14 residues. Germline V gene data show CDR1 as GTSNPN and CDR2 as SVGIG (reference sequence). The full variable domain, in which reference TRBV30 and TRBJ1-4 provide the parts outside the CDR3, is SQTIHQWPATLVQPVGSPLSLECTVEGTSNPNLYWYRQAAGRGLQLLFYSVGIGQISSEVPQNLSASRPQDRQFILSSKKLLLSDSGFYLCAWQVTGLGEKLFFGSGTQLSVL.

V gene TRBV7-8 combines with J gene TRBJ2-7; 8 bases map to TRBD2. Germline V gene sequence: CDR1 SGHVS, CDR2 FQNEAQ. The CDR3 runs to 15 residues. Losses at the gene ends were 5 bases for V and 6 bases for J; bases not matched to a gene: 12. The CDR3 loop reads CASSIGLAGGLEQYF. For the CDR3, the DNA is TGTGCCAGCAGCATCGGGCTAGCGGGTGGTCTCGAGCAGTACTTC. Based on the CDR3 plus reference TRBV7-8 and TRBJ2-7, the full variable domain is GAGVSQSPRYKVAKRGQDVALRCDPISGHVSLFWYQQALGQGPEFLTYFQNEAQLDKSGLPSDRFFAERPEGSVSTLKIQRTQQEDSAVYLCASSIGLAGGLEQYFGPGTRLTVT.

As concerns this clone: The sample contains more than one DNA sequence encoding this CDR3. The chain has TRBV7-9 and TRBJ1-5; D gene uncertain. CDR3 size: 14 residues. Between the trimmed V and J ends, which lost 1 base and 1 base, there was a span of 5 bases. CDR1 and CDR2 from the germline V gene are SEHNR and FQNEAQ (reference sequence). CDR3 loop: CASSLGQSNQPQHF. The CDR3 DNA reads TGTGCCAGCAGCTTAGGGCAGAGCAATCAGCCCCAGCATTTT.

This chain uses TRBV5-4 with TRBJ2-3; 10 positions agree with TRBD1. CDR3 size: 14 residues. Germline loops: CDR1 SGHNT, CDR2 YYREEE (reference sequence). V dropped 5 bases and J dropped 4; count of bases not matched to a gene: 4. CDR3 nucleotide sequence: TGTGCCAGCAGGTTTGGGACAGGGGCAGATACGCAGTATTTT. This encodes CASRFGTGADTQYF.

The rearrangement uses TRBV7-2 and TRBJ2-3; D is perhaps TRBD2 (6 bases). The CDR3 runs 13 residues. Germline V gives CDR1 SGHTA, CDR2 FQGNSA. The V gene lost 9 bases and the J gene lost 1 base, with 11 bases spanning the gap. CDR3 amino acids: CASLTGGTDTQYF. In DNA, the CDR3 is TGTGCCAGTTTGACGGGGGGCACAGATACGCAGTATTTT.

The chain employs TRBV7-2 and TRBJ2-1, with unresolved D. The CDR3 has 15 amino acids. Trimming removed 0 bases at V and 15 bases at J, with 21 bases between. Per germline, CDR1 SGHTA and CDR2 FQGNSA. CDR3 nucleotide sequence: TGTGCCAGCAGCTTAGCCTCTACGTTAACTTCTGCTGGGTTCTTC. This encodes CASSLASTLTSAGFF.

The rearrangement uses TRBV5-8 and TRBJ1-5, with 11 bases aligning to TRBD1. The CDR3 covers 15 residues. The V and J ends lost 4 bases and 5 bases, in that order; junction bases with no gene match: 5. CDR1 SGHTS and CDR2 YDEGEE come from the germline V gene. The CDR3 region is CASSPGTGGDQPQHF. In DNA, the CDR3 is TGTGCCAGCAGCCCCGGGACAGGGGGAGATCAGCCCCAGCATTTT.

The chain combines TRBV7-2 with TRBJ2-3, with a tentative D call TRBD1 (6 bases). V lost 3 bases to trimming and J lost 5 bases, with 12 bases between them. The germline gives CDR1 SGHTA, CDR2 FQGNSA. The CDR3 spans 14 residues. CDR3 DNA sequence: TGTGCCAGCAGCTTGGATGGGGGCAAAGATACGCAGTATTTT. It specifies CASSLDGGKDTQYF.

The chain combines TRBV27 with TRBJ2-1; D gene ambiguous. Germline-derived CDR1 and CDR2 are MNHEY and SMNVEV (reference sequence). This CDR3 region has 15 residues. The ends were cut back, 5 bases at V and 0 bases at J, with 11 bases in the middle. The DNA of the CDR3 is TGTGCCAGCAGTCAAACAGAGAGCTCCTACAATGAGCAGTTCTTC. Protein product: CASSQTESSYNEQFF.

The J gene is TRBJ2-1, the V gene TRBV10-3; TRBD2 agrees at 12 bases. There are 17 residues in the CDR3. The germline V gene encodes CDR1 ENHRY and CDR2 SYGVKD. The ends lost 5 bases at V and 0 bases at J; junction bases unmatched: 5. CDR3 nucleotides: TGTGCCATCAGTCTAGGACTAGCGGGGACCTCCTACAATGAGCAGTTCTTC. Translated, it gives CAISLGLAGTSYNEQFF.

The CDR3 sequence is CASSKGDREYSPLHF. CDR3 nucleotides: TGTGCCAGCAGCAAAGGGGACAGGGAGTATTCACCCCTCCACTTT. This chain links TRBV21-1 with TRBJ1-6; TRBD1 is taken as the D call from the table, unchecked against the DNA. TRBV21-1 constitutes a pseudogene. This CDR3 spans 15 amino acids.

The chain joins TRBV27 to TRBJ1-2, with a weak D call TRBD1 (5 bases). Germline-derived CDR1 and CDR2 are MNHEY and SMNVEV (reference sequence). This CDR3 region has 13 residues. V shed 3 bases and J shed 13 bases, with 18 bases lying between them. CDR3 DNA sequence: TGTGCCAGCAGTTTGGGGATGATGGGGCCTAGCACCTTC. Translation gives CASSLGMMGPSTF.

The V gene is TRBV28, the J gene TRBJ2-7, with 8 bases fitting TRBD1. Germline V gene lookup returns CDR1 MDHEN and CDR2 SYDVKM. Trimming at V came to 5 bases and at J to 6 bases, leaving 12 bases not matched to a gene. This CDR3 contains 15 residues. The CDR3 region is CASSTRTGTLVEQYF. The CDR3 nucleotides are TGTGCCAGCAGTACAAGGACAGGGACCCTAGTCGAGCAGTACTTC.

This clone was counted only a few times. This chain connects TRBV7-8 to TRBJ1-5; no definite D call. CDR1 and CDR2 from the germline V gene are SGHVS and FQNEAQ. This CDR3 contains 13 residues. Between the trimmed V and J ends, which lost 6 bases and 4 bases, there was a span of 10 bases. The CDR3 nucleotides read TGTGCCAGCAGTTCTGTCCTAAATCAGCCCCAGCATTTT. Translated, it gives CASSSVLNQPQHF. Combining the CDR3 with reference TRBV7-8 and TRBJ1-5 gives the whole variable domain GAGVSQSPRYKVAKRGQDVALRCDPISGHVSLFWYQQALGQGPEFLTYFQNEAQLDKSGLPSDRFFAERPEGSVSTLKIQRTQQEDSAVYLCASSSVLNQPQHFGDGTRLSIL.

The chain has TRBV11-2 and TRBJ1-1; D not resolved. Germline V gives CDR1 SGHAT, CDR2 FQNNGV. Trimming took 3 bases from V and 11 from J, leaving 16 bases between them. This CDR3 has 13 residues. CDR3 loop: CASSFLRARYAFF. The CDR3 DNA sequence: TGTGCCAGCAGCTTTTTGAGGGCGCGGTATGCTTTCTTT.

The J gene is TRBJ1-2, the V gene TRBV19; D perhaps matches TRBD1 (5 bases). Germline V lookup: CDR1 LNHDA, CDR2 SQIVND (reference sequence). This CDR3 contains 18 residues. Trimming left V 3 bases short and J 5 bases short, with 25 bases between. CDR3 coding DNA: TGTGCCAGTAGTATCCAGTGGAGGGACCGAGACGCCTTTTATGGCTACACCTTC. This encodes CASSIQWRDRDAFYGYTF. Complete variable domain (other parts from reference TRBV19 and TRBJ1-2): DGGITQSPKYLFRKEGQNVTLSCEQNLNHDAMYWYRQDPGQGLRLIYYSQIVNDFQKGDIAEGYSVSREKKESFPLTVTSAQKNPTAFYLCASSIQWRDRDAFYGYTFGSGTRLTVV.

The rearrangement joins TRBV19 to TRBJ1-1, with 7 bases fitting TRBD1. CDR3 length equals 16 residues. Germline assignment: CDR1 LNHDA and CDR2 SQIVND (reference sequence). The V gene end was trimmed by 7 bases and the J gene end by 4 bases; junction bases not matched to a gene: 15. This chain's CDR3 is CASIPPLGQTSTEAFF. The CDR3 nucleotides read TGTGCCAGTATTCCCCCATTGGGACAGACGTCCACTGAAGCTTTCTTT.

J is TRBJ2-1 and V is TRBV9, with D possibly matching TRBD2 (6 bases). The germline CDR1 and CDR2 sequences are SGDLS and YYNGEE. This CDR3 has 17 amino acids. The ends were cut back, 3 bases at V and 3 bases at J, with 19 bases in the middle. DNA for the CDR3: TGTGCCAGCAGCGGGGCCCCGGGACTCCTACTCTACAATGAGCAGTTCTTC. Protein sequence: CASSGAPGLLLYNEQFF.

The chain is built from TRBV7-8 and TRBJ1-1; D unclear. V lost 5 bases, J lost 1 base, and 20 bases lay in between. Germline V gene sequence: CDR1 SGHVS, CDR2 FQNEAQ. The CDR3 extends over 17 amino acids. Written as DNA, the CDR3 is TGTGCCAGCAGCGAAACTTTGGTATTCACCAAGAACACTGAAGCTTTCTTT. Translation: CASSETLVFTKNTEAFF.

The CDR3 region has the DNA TGCGCCAGCAGCCAAGTCAGGACAGGGGAGGTTTTGTACTTC. Protein sequence: CASSQVRTGEVLYF. J is TRBJ2-7 and V is TRBV4-3; 9 nucleotides match TRBD1. Germline V CDR1 and CDR2: LGHNA, YSLEER. The CDR3 is made up of 14 amino acids. The V segment lost 1 base and the J segment 12 bases; nucleotides outside the gene matches: 10.

V and J are TRBV6-2 or TRBV6-3 and TRBJ1-1, with 8 positions matching TRBD1. The CDR3 has 15 residues. Trimming took 0 bases from V and 2 from J; bases not matched to a gene: 2. CDR1 is MNHEY, CDR2 SVGEGT, per germline. For the CDR3, the DNA is TGTGCCAGCAGTTACTCAGACAGGGGAAACACTGAAGCTTTCTTT. This codes for CASSYSDRGNTEAFF.

The chain recombines TRBV9 with TRBJ2-5, with TRBD2 matching over 12 bases. This CDR3 contains 15 residues. V lost 3 bases, J lost 4 bases, and 4 bases stayed unmatched. Germline CDR1 is SGDLS and CDR2 is YYNGEE. CDR3 sequence (DNA): TGTGCCAGCAGCGGCCCGGGACTAGCGGGAGAGACCCAGTACTTC. This translates into CASSGPGLAGETQYF.

This sequence joins TRBV3-1 (or the pseudogene TRBV3-2) and TRBJ2-2; a possible D gene is TRBD1 (5 bases). This CDR3 is 13 amino acids long. Trimming removed 1 base at V and 6 bases at J, with 6 bases between. Germline CDR1 and CDR2: LGHDT and YNNKEL (reference sequence). Here the CDR3 DNA reads TGTGCCAGCAGCCAAGGGGGCGCCGGGGAGCTGTTTTTT. Translation gives CASSQGGAGELFF.

The V call is TRBV11-2, the J call TRBJ1-4; D might be TRBD1 (6 bases). V lost 2 bases and J lost 7, with 20 bases in between. The CDR3 has 17 residues. Germline lookup yields CDR1 SGHAT and CDR2 FQNNGV. The CDR3 loop is CASSLRGTGVVLEKLFF. In DNA, the CDR3 is TGTGCCAGCAGCTTAAGGGGGACCGGAGTTGTTCTTGAAAAACTGTTTTTT.

This clone was counted a single time. The J gene is TRBJ2-7, the V gene TRBV3-1 (or the pseudogene TRBV3-2); 7 bases map to TRBD1. With 4 bases clipped from V and 10 bases from J, the junction kept 7 bases outside the gene matches. Germline CDR1 is LGHDT and CDR2 is YNNKEL (reference sequence). The CDR3 runs 12 residues. CDR3 nucleotides: TGTGCCAGCAGCCGAGTTACAGGGGTTCAGTACTTC. Amino acid sequence: CASSRVTGVQYF.